The 20 T cell receptor beta chains below were found in one sample sequenced in a study of T cell responses to AZD1222 COVID-19 vaccine. Sequencing used immunoSEQ multiplex PCR; TCRdb keeps in-frame clones, though not all of them. The sample yields 60,000 to 65,000 clones, 84% seen once. The input for sequencing was peripheral blood, taken on day 0 of AZD1222 vaccination. The source is an adult in good health.

CDR3 in DNA: TGCGCCAGCAGCCAAGAAAGGGGACAGCGTCGCGAGCAGTACTTC. Its protein is CASSQERGQRREQYF. J is TRBJ2-7 and V is TRBV4-3; 7 positions match TRBD1. This CDR3 region has 15 residues. J lost 6 bases, V lost 0 bases, and 8 bases had no gene match. Germline V gene sequence: CDR1 LGHNA, CDR2 YSLEER.

This sequence joins TRBV30 and TRBJ1-4, with D perhaps TRBD1 (5 bases). The ends were cut back, 6 bases at V and 8 bases at J, with 19 bases in the middle. The CDR3 is 14 amino acids. Germline V gives CDR1 GTSNPN, CDR2 SVGIG (reference sequence). The DNA of the CDR3 is TGTGCCTGCCCCTCCAGGGATATCGGGGAAAAACTGTTTTTT. It encodes CACPSRDIGEKLFF.

A remark on this clone: One junction end does not reproduce the germline sequence, and a read error may be involved. V usage is TRBV20-1 and J usage is TRBJ1-2; D is possibly TRBD1 (5 bases). Germline V gene lookup returns CDR1 DFQATT and CDR2 SNEGSKA (reference sequence). This CDR3 is built from 9 residues. The CDR3 DNA reads as TGCAGTGCCTCGGAAGGGACTCACTTC. Translated: CSASEGTHF.

The J gene is TRBJ2-7, the V gene TRBV29-1; 9 nucleotides agree with TRBD1. The CDR3 runs to 12 residues. Germline V gene sequence: CDR1 SQVTM, CDR2 ANQGSEA. V dropped 5 bases and J dropped 4; count of bases not matched to a gene: 3. The CDR3 DNA reads as TGCAGCGTTATGACAGGGGGGTACGAGCAGTACTTC. Translating gives CSVMTGGYEQYF.

V gene TRBV2 combines with J gene TRBJ2-7; TRBD1 is a possible D gene (5 bases). The CDR3 is made up of 14 amino acids. CDR1 and CDR2 from the germline V gene are SNHLY and FYNNEI. With 4 bases removed from V and 0 bases from J, the gap between germline ends came to 10 bases. CDR3 region: CASSARQSSYEQYF. CDR3 DNA: TGTGCCAGCAGTGCTCGACAGAGCTCCTACGAGCAGTACTTC.

There are a few counts of this clone. The chain carries TRBV10-3 and TRBJ2-2, with D possibly matching TRBD2 (6 bases). Looked up from germline, CDR1 is ENHRY and CDR2 is SYGVKD. The CDR3 has 13 residues. V gave up 3 bases and J gave up 7 bases, with 9 bases separating them. CDR3 residues: CAISDGGSGELFF. CDR3 coding DNA: TGTGCCATCAGTGACGGGGGTAGCGGGGAGCTGTTTTTT.

The chain couples TRBV10-3 to TRBJ1-2; D is unresolved. V was trimmed by 2 bases and J by 0 bases, leaving 4 bases between them. This CDR3 has 13 amino acids. CDR1 is ENHRY and CDR2 is SYGVKD in the germline V gene. The CDR3 is CAISERANYGYTF. Here the CDR3 DNA reads TGTGCCATCAGTGAGAGAGCTAACTATGGCTACACCTTC.

The chain couples TRBV20-1 to TRBJ1-1, with 8 bases aligning to TRBD1. After removal of 3 bases from V and 7 bases from J, the junction contained 16 bases not matched to a gene. CDR3 length: 16 residues. CDR1 is DFQATT and CDR2 is SNEGSKA in the germline V gene (reference sequence). CDR3 protein: CSASIPDRGQRGEAFF. The CDR3 bases are TGCAGTGCTAGTATCCCTGACAGGGGCCAGAGGGGTGAAGCTTTCTTT.

This chain uses TRBV5-4 with TRBJ1-2; D perhaps matches TRBD1 (6 bases). Germline V gives CDR1 SGHNT, CDR2 YYREEE (reference sequence). This CDR3 is 14 amino acids long. V was pared by 4 bases and J by 3 bases, with 13 bases between. CDR3 amino acids: CASSTYRDHYGYTF. In DNA form, the CDR3 reads TGTGCCAGCAGCACGTACAGGGATCACTATGGCTACACCTTC.

The gene calls are TRBV7-9 and TRBJ2-1; possible D gene TRBD1, 5 bases. The germline V gene has CDR1 SEHNR and CDR2 FQNEAQ (reference sequence). The CDR3 consists of 14 residues. The V end lost 3 bases, the J end lost 7 bases, and 13 bases lay between the germline ends. In DNA, the CDR3 is TGTGCCAGCAGCTTCGGCAGGGATGAGAATGAGCAGTTCTTC. Protein product: CASSFGRDENEQFF.

The J gene is TRBJ2-7, the V gene TRBV11-3; 7 bases match TRBD1. CDR1 is SGHNT and CDR2 is YENEEA in the germline V gene. The V segment lost 1 base and the J segment 3 bases; nucleotides outside the gene matches: 3. The CDR3 extends over 14 amino acids. CDR3 region: CASSLARDSYEQYF. The CDR3 coding sequence is TGTGCCAGCAGCTTAGCCCGGGACAGCTACGAGCAGTACTTC.

The genes are TRBV20-1 and TRBJ2-7; D gene uncertain. V lost 3 bases and J 2 bases, leaving 8 bases between the germline ends. The CDR3 is made up of 12 amino acids. Germline CDR1 is DFQATT and CDR2 is SNEGSKA (reference sequence). As DNA, the CDR3 is TGCAGTGCTAGTGTGGTAGCCTACGAGCAGTACTTC. Translating gives CSASVVAYEQYF.

This clone was recorded a few times. The genes are TRBV6-1 and TRBJ2-3; 7 bases match TRBD2. Germline V lookup: CDR1 MNHNS, CDR2 SASEGT. The V segment lost 3 bases and the J segment 0 bases; nucleotides outside the gene matches: 3. The CDR3 has 15 amino acids. The DNA for the CDR3 is TGTGCCAGCAGTGACGGACTAGGAAGCACAGATACGCAGTATTTT. This codes for CASSDGLGSTDTQYF.

This chain links TRBV24-1 with TRBJ1-6, with a possible D match to TRBD1 (6 bases). Germline CDR1 is KGHDR and CDR2 is SFDVKD. This CDR3 spans 14 amino acids. Trimming left V 3 bases short and J 7 bases short, with 9 bases between. CDR3 residues: CATSDRGHNSPLHF. The CDR3 DNA reads as TGTGCCACCAGTGATCGGGGACACAATTCACCCCTCCACTTT.

The chain recombines TRBV12-3 or TRBV12-4 with TRBJ1-5; D is unresolved. This CDR3 region has 13 residues. Between the trimmed V and J ends, which lost 6 bases and 5 bases, there was a span of 11 bases. CDR3 in amino acids: CASSTSMDQPQHF. DNA for the CDR3: TGTGCCAGCAGCACCTCGATGGATCAGCCCCAGCATTTT.

This clone was detected a few times. The chain has TRBV2 and TRBJ1-2, with TRBD1 matching over 9 bases. The germline CDR1 and CDR2 sequences are SNHLY and FYNNEI. The length of the CDR3 is 13 residues. With 7 bases clipped from V and 6 bases from J, the junction kept 6 bases outside the gene matches. The CDR3 DNA reads as TGTGCCAGCAAAACAGGGGGCAAGGATGGCTACACCTTC. Residues: CASKTGGKDGYTF. The whole variable domain, remainder taken from reference TRBV2 and TRBJ1-2, is EPEVTQTPSHQVTQMGQEVILRCVPISNHLYFYWYRQILGQKVEFLVSFYNNEISEKSEIFDDQFSVERPDGSNFTLKIRSTKLEDSAMYFCASKTGGKDGYTFGSGTRLTVV.

This clone was seen only once. The chain has TRBV2 and TRBJ1-4; D is perhaps TRBD1 (5 bases). V was trimmed by 5 bases and J by 5 bases, leaving 9 bases between them. This CDR3 spans 13 amino acids. In germline, CDR1 is SNHLY, CDR2 FYNNEI. Here the CDR3 reads CASSTNRNEKLFF. For the CDR3, the DNA is TGTGCCAGCAGTACCAACAGGAATGAAAAACTGTTTTTT. Full variable domain (remainder filled in from reference TRBV2 and TRBJ1-4): EPEVTQTPSHQVTQMGQEVILRCVPISNHLYFYWYRQILGQKVEFLVSFYNNEISEKSEIFDDQFSVERPDGSNFTLKIRSTKLEDSAMYFCASSTNRNEKLFFGSGTQLSVL.

CDR3 in DNA: TGTGCCAGCTCACCAGGGAGAACCTCTGGAAACACCATATATTTT. Protein sequence: CASSPGRTSGNTIYF. This chain joins TRBV18 and TRBJ1-3; D not certain. Germline V gives CDR1 KGHSH, CDR2 LQKENI. The CDR3 is 15 amino acids. V dropped 2 bases and J dropped 0 bases, with 8 bases sitting between them. Filled out from reference TRBV18 and TRBJ1-3, the complete variable domain reads NAGVMQNPRHLVRRRGQEARLRCSPMKGHSHVYWYRQLPEEGLKFMVYLQKENIIDESGMPKERFSAEFPKEGPSILRIQQVVRGDSAAYFCASSPGRTSGNTIYFGEGSWLTVV.

J is TRBJ1-2 and V is TRBV7-8; a possible D gene is TRBD1 (6 bases). The CDR3 covers 14 residues. Trimming removed 9 bases at V and 6 bases at J, with 20 bases between. Per germline, CDR1 SGHVS and CDR2 FQNEAQ. The CDR3 DNA is TGTGCCAGTGTCGGGTGGTTGGGGGGGCATGGCTACACCTTC. Its protein product is CASVGWLGGHGYTF. The full variable domain, in which reference TRBV7-8 and TRBJ1-2 provide the parts outside the CDR3, is GAGVSQSPRYKVAKRGQDVALRCDPISGHVSLFWYQQALGQGPEFLTYFQNEAQLDKSGLPSDRFFAERPEGSVSTLKIQRTQQEDSAVYLCASVGWLGGHGYTFGSGTRLTVV.

This chain links TRBV11-3 with TRBJ2-2; D may be TRBD1 (5 bases). CDR1 SGHNT and CDR2 YENEEA come from the germline V gene. V was pared by 3 bases and J by 7 bases, with 12 bases between. This CDR3 is built from 14 residues. CDR3 amino acids: CASSLVQGVGELFF. Here the CDR3 DNA reads TGTGCCAGCAGCTTGGTCCAGGGCGTCGGGGAGCTGTTTTTT.